The next 32 T cell receptor beta chains were all read from a single sample in a study of cytomegalovirus exposure and HLA in healthy donors. The PCR made use of 60 Vbeta and 13 Jbeta primers. TCRdb's table, derived via immunoSEQ multiplex PCR, lists solely in-frame clones and lacks some. The data show fewer than 250,000 clones, about three quarters seen once. The specimen was PBMCs. These receptors were taken from a male donor in good health and CMV-seronegative.

The V call is TRBV19, the J call TRBJ2-5; TRBD2 is a possible D gene (6 bases). V was clipped by 3 bases and J by 2 bases, with 10 bases between them. The CDR3 loop spans 14 amino acids. In germline, CDR1 is LNHDA, CDR2 SQIVND (reference sequence). The CDR3 DNA follows: TGTGCCAGTAGTATGGCGGGGCAGCAAGAGACCCAGTACTTC. It specifies CASSMAGQQETQYF.

This clone has just one count. This chain links TRBV5-4 with TRBJ2-1; 7 positions match TRBD2. Germline V gene data show CDR1 as SGHNT and CDR2 as YYREEE (reference sequence). Unmatched junction bases numbered 4, after V lost 3 bases and J lost 4 bases. CDR3 length: 14 amino acids. This CDR3 reads CASSSGTTYNEQFF. The CDR3 coding sequence is TGTGCCAGCAGCTCCGGGACTACTTACAATGAGCAGTTCTTC.

The V and J genes are TRBV4-3 and TRBJ2-7, with 10 nucleotides matching TRBD1. The germline CDR1 and CDR2 sequences are LGHNA and YSLEER. The trim removed 0 bases at V and 6 bases at J, leaving 8 bases unmatched. The CDR3 is made up of 16 amino acids. In DNA, the CDR3 is TGCGCCAGCAGCCAAGATCTCCGACAGGGGGCCGGCGAGCAGTACTTC. It is translated as CASSQDLRQGAGEQYF.

The chain is built from TRBV29-1 and TRBJ2-5, with D tentatively TRBD1 (6 bases). Matching the DNA end better, TRBJ2-7 makes the J call doubtful. The CDR3 runs 15 residues. Germline CDR1 is SQVTM and CDR2 is ANQGSEA. CDR3 nucleotide sequence: TGCAGCGTTGAAGAAAGGCAGGGGCGCTCCTACGAGCAGTACTTC. Encoded protein: CSVEERQGRSYEQYF.

V gene TRBV5-4 combines with J gene TRBJ2-3, with 10 bases lining up with TRBD2. This CDR3 region has 16 residues. CDR1 SGHNT and CDR2 YYREEE come from the germline V gene (reference sequence). Unmatched junction bases numbered 4, after V lost 1 base and J lost 2 bases. CDR3 residues: CASSLNSGRFTDTQYF. The DNA of the CDR3 is TGTGCCAGCAGCTTGAATAGCGGGAGGTTCACAGATACGCAGTATTTT.

This chain joins TRBV30 and TRBJ1-5; tentative D call: TRBD1 (6 bases). Trimming cost V 2 bases and J 4 bases, with 15 bases left between them. CDR1 is GTSNPN, CDR2 SVGIG, per germline (reference sequence). The CDR3 totals 15 residues. The CDR3: CAWSLAGTRNQPQHF. The CDR3 nucleotides are TGTGCCTGGAGTCTGGCCGGGACAAGAAATCAGCCCCAGCATTTT.

The chain links TRBV5-6 to TRBJ2-3, with D possibly being TRBD1 (5 bases). The germline V and J ends were trimmed by 2 bases and 4 bases, with 8 bases remaining between them. The CDR3 is 13 residues long. The germline gives CDR1 SGHDT, CDR2 YYEEEE. In DNA form, the CDR3 reads TGTGCCAGCAGCTTTCAAGGGGCAGATACGCAGTATTTT. Translating it yields CASSFQGADTQYF.

The J gene is TRBJ1-2, the V gene TRBV9, with TRBD1 identical over 9 bases. Looked up from germline, CDR1 is SGDLS and CDR2 is YYNGEE. Trimming took 3 bases from V and 6 from J; bases not matched to a gene: 9. CDR3 size: 15 residues. In nucleotides, the CDR3 is TGTGCCAGCAGCGGACGGGACAGGGCGGCCAATGGCTACACCTTC. It is translated as CASSGRDRAANGYTF.

This chain connects TRBV25-1 to TRBJ2-3; 14 positions agree with TRBD2. The trim removed 7 bases at V and 4 bases at J, leaving 10 bases unmatched. The CDR3 is made up of 17 amino acids. The germline CDR1 and CDR2 sequences are MGHDK and SYGVNS. The CDR3 loop is CASIRPGTSGSADTQYF. The DNA for the CDR3 is TGTGCCAGCATTAGACCCGGGACTAGCGGGAGTGCAGATACGCAGTATTTT.

The V call is TRBV9, the J call TRBJ2-1; D is uncertain. CDR3 length: 14 amino acids. Germline V lookup: CDR1 SGDLS, CDR2 YYNGEE. V was clipped by 0 bases and J by 5 bases, with 9 bases between them. Here the CDR3 DNA reads TGTGCCAGCAGCGTAGCAAGCAAAGACAATGAGCAGTTCTTC. It translates to CASSVASKDNEQFF.

The J gene is TRBJ2-7, the V gene TRBV9; TRBD1 agrees at 11 bases. In germline, CDR1 is SGDLS, CDR2 YYNGEE. V trimming: 4 bases; J trimming: 4 bases; junction bases outside the gene matches: 7. This CDR3 region has 15 residues. CDR3 amino acids: CASSSEDRGLYEQYF. For the CDR3, the DNA is TGTGCCAGCAGCTCCGAGGACAGGGGGCTATACGAGCAGTACTTC.

The rearrangement links TRBV5-1 to TRBJ2-5; tentative D call: TRBD2 (6 bases). The CDR3 runs to 16 residues. V dropped 4 bases and J dropped 5 bases, with 21 bases sitting between them. CDR1 is SGHRS, CDR2 YFSETQ, per germline. CDR3 sequence: CASSPLWAGREETQYF. The CDR3 DNA reads TGCGCCAGCAGCCCCCTCTGGGCGGGGAGAGAGGAGACCCAGTACTTC.

The chain uses TRBV6-6 and TRBJ2-7; 7 nucleotides agree with TRBD1. This CDR3 region has 14 residues. Germline V gene sequence: CDR1 MNHNY, CDR2 SVGAGI (reference sequence). Trimming removed 7 bases from V and 2 bases from J; junction bases left unmatched: 8. CDR3 region: CASTTQGTAYEQYF. CDR3 DNA sequence: TGTGCCAGCACCACACAAGGGACAGCCTACGAGCAGTACTTC.

The V call is TRBV14, the J call TRBJ2-7; D call uncertain. The germline V and J ends were trimmed by 1 base and 3 bases, with 7 bases remaining between them. The CDR3 consists of 13 residues. The germline CDR1 and CDR2 sequences are SGHDN and FVKESK. This CDR3 is CASSQVISYEQYF. CDR3 DNA: TGTGCCAGCAGCCAAGTCATCAGCTACGAGCAGTACTTC.

There are a few counts of this clone. V is TRBV9 and J is TRBJ2-1; 11 nucleotides line up with TRBD2. Per the germline V gene, CDR1 is SGDLS and CDR2 is YYNGEE. V lost 4 bases and J lost 2; bases outside the gene matches: 5. CDR3 length: 16 amino acids. CDR3 in amino acids: CASSQDSGGAYNEQFF. The CDR3 nucleotides are TGTGCCAGCAGCCAAGATAGCGGGGGGGCCTACAATGAGCAGTTCTTC.

The chain is built from TRBV11-2 and TRBJ2-7, with a weak D call TRBD2 (5 bases). This CDR3 spans 15 amino acids. V lost 6 bases and J 3 bases, leaving 18 bases between the germline ends. Germline CDR1 reads SGHAT; CDR2 reads FQNNGV. The CDR3 region is CASSQVGPGGYEQYF. The CDR3 DNA reads TGTGCCAGCAGTCAAGTAGGGCCAGGAGGCTACGAGCAGTACTTC.

The chain has TRBV29-1 and TRBJ1-1, with TRBD1 matching 11 bases. There are 13 residues in the CDR3. CDR1 and CDR2 (germline): SQVTM, ANQGSEA. The J segment lost 3 bases and the V segment lost 7 bases, leaving 4 bases of the junction unmatched. The CDR3 loop is CSGGQGADTEAFF. The CDR3 region has the DNA TGCAGCGGAGGACAGGGGGCGGACACTGAAGCTTTCTTT.

This clone was counted only a few times. The chain employs TRBV6-5 and TRBJ2-2; 7 bases are shared with TRBD1. J was trimmed by 3 bases and V by 5 bases; bases with no gene match: 0. Germline CDR1 is MNHEY and CDR2 is SVGAGI. The CDR3 spans 13 residues. CDR3 loop: CASSDRDTGELFF. The CDR3 coding sequence is TGTGCCAGCAGTGACAGGGACACCGGGGAGCTGTTTTTT.

This clone was detected a few times. This chain uses TRBV6-4 with TRBJ2-3, with 12 positions matching TRBD2. The CDR3 is 15 amino acids. Germline trimming cut 3 bases from V and 4 bases from J; bases unmatched to any gene: 2. Germline V gives CDR1 MRHNA, CDR2 SNTAGT. CDR3 DNA sequence: TGTGCCAGCAGTGAGACTAGCGGGAGTGCAGATACGCAGTATTTT. Protein sequence: CASSETSGSADTQYF.

This CDR3 is CASRGLGSTEAFF. In DNA, the CDR3 is TGTGCCAGCAGGGGCTTGGGGAGCACTGAAGCTTTCTTT. The J gene is TRBJ1-1, the V gene TRBV7-9, with unresolved D. The germline gives CDR1 SEHNR, CDR2 FQNEAQ (reference sequence). Trimming pared 6 bases from V and 4 bases from J, leaving 12 bases between. CDR3 size: 13 residues.

The chain recombines TRBV7-8 with TRBJ1-1; perhaps TRBD1 as D (5 bases). Germline-derived CDR1 and CDR2 are SGHVS and FQNEAQ. The CDR3 covers 15 residues. The V end lost 1 base, the J end lost 0 bases, and 9 bases lay between the germline ends. The CDR3 here is CASSLEGRVNTEAFF. CDR3 in DNA: TGTGCCAGCAGCTTAGAGGGCAGGGTGAACACTGAAGCTTTCTTT. Drawing the rest from reference TRBV7-8 and TRBJ1-1, the complete variable domain is GAGVSQSPRYKVAKRGQDVALRCDPISGHVSLFWYQQALGQGPEFLTYFQNEAQLDKSGLPSDRFFAERPEGSVSTLKIQRTQQEDSAVYLCASSLEGRVNTEAFFGQGTRLTVV.

J is TRBJ1-1 and V is TRBV27; D ambiguous. The CDR3 covers 16 residues. Trimming stripped 2 bases from V and 0 bases from J, with 13 bases between. Germline V gene sequence: CDR1 MNHEY, CDR2 SMNVEV (reference sequence). The CDR3 DNA reads as TGTGCCAGCAGTTTACTCGGGTCCTCAGTGAACACTGAAGCTTTCTTT. Amino acid sequence: CASSLLGSSVNTEAFF.

This clone was recorded a few times. This chain links TRBV27 with TRBJ2-3; possible D gene TRBD2, 7 bases. V shed 5 bases and J shed 1 base, with 16 bases lying between them. Germline lookup yields CDR1 MNHEY and CDR2 SMNVEV (reference sequence). The CDR3 loop spans 16 amino acids. The CDR3 sequence is CASSPTGLAGTDTQYF. In DNA form, the CDR3 reads TGTGCCAGCAGTCCAACAGGGCTAGCGGGCACAGATACGCAGTATTTT.

The chain combines TRBV16 with TRBJ1-5; D is possibly TRBD1 (6 bases). Trimming took 4 bases from V and 3 from J, leaving 19 bases between them. The CDR3 spans 17 residues. Germline V gene data show CDR1 as KGHSY and CDR2 as FQNENV. The CDR3 bases are TGTGCCAGCAGCCCCCTGGGGCAGGGGAGTACCAATCAGCCCCAGCATTTT. Translating it yields CASSPLGQGSTNQPQHF.

This chain connects TRBV7-9 to TRBJ2-5; D possibly corresponds to TRBD2 (6 bases). Germline V lookup: CDR1 SEHNR, CDR2 FQNEAQ (reference sequence). Trimming removed 4 bases from V and 5 bases from J, with 17 bases in between. This CDR3 contains 15 residues. Written as DNA, the CDR3 is TGTGCCAGCAGCTCACTTAGCGGTGCGGGCGAGACCCAGTACTTC. Protein: CASSSLSGAGETQYF.

The chain carries TRBV11-2 and TRBJ2-5, with 7 positions matching TRBD2. Germline values: CDR1 SGHAT, CDR2 FQNNGV. The trim removed 5 bases at V and 7 bases at J, leaving 7 bases unmatched. The CDR3 loop spans 13 amino acids. CDR3 DNA sequence: TGTGCCAGCAGCCAAGCCCGACTAGCGACCCAGTACTTC. Its protein product is CASSQARLATQYF.

This chain joins TRBV2 and TRBJ2-7; the D gene is possibly TRBD2 (5 bases). Per the germline V gene, CDR1 is SNHLY and CDR2 is FYNNEI. CDR3 size: 14 residues. V was clipped by 4 bases and J by 4 bases, with 14 bases between them. The CDR3 bases are TGTGCCAGCAGTGTAACCGGGATGGATTACGAGCAGTACTTC. Translating gives CASSVTGMDYEQYF.

This rearrangement joins TRBV27 to TRBJ2-2; weak D call: TRBD2 (5 bases). This CDR3 has 18 residues. The V gene's germline CDR1 is MNHEY and CDR2 SMNVEV (reference sequence). V was shortened by 3 bases and J by 1 base, with 18 bases between the two germline ends. The CDR3 sequence: CASSFQRGSGWNTGELFF. In DNA form, the CDR3 reads TGTGCCAGCAGTTTTCAGCGAGGGTCGGGGTGGAACACCGGGGAGCTGTTTTTT.

The gene calls are TRBV6-5 and TRBJ2-7; 7 bases align to TRBD2. The germline CDR1 and CDR2 sequences are MNHEY and SVGAGI. CDR3 length: 15 residues. The J segment lost 0 bases and the V segment lost 6 bases, leaving 8 bases of the junction unmatched. The CDR3 region has the DNA TGTGCCAGCAGCCCCGGGCTAGCGGACTCCTACGAGCAGTACTTC. It encodes CASSPGLADSYEQYF.

The CDR3 is CASSVDLSSGNTIYF. The CDR3 coding sequence is TGTGCCAGCAGCGTAGATCTCAGCTCTGGAAACACCATATATTTT. The rearrangement joins TRBV9 to TRBJ1-3; D not resolved. The CDR3 consists of 15 residues. The germline V gene encodes CDR1 SGDLS and CDR2 YYNGEE. The V end lost 0 bases, the J end lost 0 bases, and 7 bases lay between the germline ends.

The gene calls are TRBV6-5 and TRBJ2-1, with 9 bases identical to TRBD1. Germline CDR1 is MNHEY and CDR2 is SVGAGI. This CDR3 region has 15 residues. V dropped 5 bases and J dropped 3; count of bases not matched to a gene: 5. CDR3 amino acids: CASSKTGGGYNEQFF. The CDR3 nucleotides read TGTGCCAGCAGTAAGACAGGGGGGGGCTACAATGAGCAGTTCTTC.

The CDR3 DNA is TGCGCCAGCAGCTTGGTGGTCGGGACAGAACAAGAGACCCAGTACTTC. Translation gives CASSLVVGTEQETQYF. This chain uses TRBV5-1 with TRBJ2-5; 7 nucleotides match TRBD1. V shed 0 bases and J 2 bases; nucleotides not matched to a gene: 7. This CDR3 spans 16 amino acids. Germline CDR1 and CDR2: SGHRS and YFSETQ. The full variable domain, rest sourced from reference TRBV5-1 and TRBJ2-5, is KAGVTQTPRYLIKTRGQQVTLSCSPISGHRSVSWYQQTPGQGLQFLFEYFSETQRNKGNFPGRFSGRQFSNSRSEMNVSTLELGDSALYLCASSLVVGTEQETQYFGPGTRLLVL.